This T cell receptor (beta chain) was found in a study of T cells after yellow fever vaccination. Study-wide findings and caveats: Subsequent to the booster, the majority of primary-vaccination clones reappeared (less than 97% CD4, approximately 85% CD8). Only a small proportion of the clonotypes turned up in both the CD4 and the CD8 compartments, likely arising from convergent recombination.

As TCR cDNA was made by 5'RACE template switching, a universal primer site and UMIs were added. From the 5' RACE reads, TCRdb called clonotypes with MiXCR, one entry per CDR3 protein. The data show fewer than 350,000 distinct CDR3 sequences, with over 8% seen just once and under 20% held by the top ten. Trimming took 4 bases from V and 10 from J; bases not matched to a gene: 8. CDR1 is WNHNN, CDR2 SYGVQD, per germline (reference sequence). This CDR3 comprises 15 residues. A remark on this clonotype: What it recognizes is unknown.

Specimen: PBMCs, collected on the day of the first yellow fever vaccination. The J gene is TRBJ2-1, the V gene TRBV10-1, with 12 positions matching TRBD2. The TCR originated in a man aged 18 to 30 who received the YFV17D yellow fever vaccine. CDR3 sequence (DNA): TGCGCCAGCAGTGGGGGACTAGCGGGCCGAGGGGAGCAGTTCTTC. Translation gives CASSGGLAGRGEQFF.